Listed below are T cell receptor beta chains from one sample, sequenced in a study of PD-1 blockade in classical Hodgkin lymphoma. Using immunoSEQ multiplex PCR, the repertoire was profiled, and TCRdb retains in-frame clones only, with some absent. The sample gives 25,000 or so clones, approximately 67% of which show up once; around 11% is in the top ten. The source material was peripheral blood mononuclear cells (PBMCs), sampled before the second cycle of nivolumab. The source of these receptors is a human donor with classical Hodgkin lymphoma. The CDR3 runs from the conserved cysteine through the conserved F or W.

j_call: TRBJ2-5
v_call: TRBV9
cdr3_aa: CASSPWGETQYF

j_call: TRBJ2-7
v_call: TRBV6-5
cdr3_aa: CASSAPGLSSYEQYF

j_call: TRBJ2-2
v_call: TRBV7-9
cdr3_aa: CASSPRVATGELFF

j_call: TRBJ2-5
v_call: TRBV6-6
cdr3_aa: CASSPGTSDGETQYF

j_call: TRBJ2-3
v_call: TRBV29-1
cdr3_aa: CSVFTGLAGGADTQYF

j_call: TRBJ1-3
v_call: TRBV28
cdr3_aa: CAPGQGKYTIYF

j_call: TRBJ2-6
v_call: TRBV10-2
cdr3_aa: CASSVSAGANVLTF

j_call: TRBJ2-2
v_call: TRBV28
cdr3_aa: CASSSHLRWTGELFF

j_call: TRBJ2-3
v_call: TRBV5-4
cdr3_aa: CASSLPGSTSTDTQYF

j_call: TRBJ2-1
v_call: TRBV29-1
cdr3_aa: CSGGLAGGNEQFF

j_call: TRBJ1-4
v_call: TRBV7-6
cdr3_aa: CASSLVGGGRNEKLFF

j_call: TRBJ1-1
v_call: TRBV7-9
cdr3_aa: CASSLEQSLLNTEAFF

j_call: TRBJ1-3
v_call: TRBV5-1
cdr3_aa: CASSSSRGTGNTIYF

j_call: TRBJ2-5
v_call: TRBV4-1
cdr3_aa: CASSQDGSREETQYF

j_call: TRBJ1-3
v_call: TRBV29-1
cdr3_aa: CSVAGDDSGNTIYF

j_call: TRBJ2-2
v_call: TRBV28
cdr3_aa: CASSFGQTNTGELFF

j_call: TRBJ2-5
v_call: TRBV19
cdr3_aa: CATARDRQETQYF

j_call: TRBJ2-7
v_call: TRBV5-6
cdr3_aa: CASSSSREVDGYEQYF

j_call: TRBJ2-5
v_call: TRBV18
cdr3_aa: CASSPSPAPQETQYF

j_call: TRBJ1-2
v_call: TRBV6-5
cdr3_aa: CASSSGGGYTF